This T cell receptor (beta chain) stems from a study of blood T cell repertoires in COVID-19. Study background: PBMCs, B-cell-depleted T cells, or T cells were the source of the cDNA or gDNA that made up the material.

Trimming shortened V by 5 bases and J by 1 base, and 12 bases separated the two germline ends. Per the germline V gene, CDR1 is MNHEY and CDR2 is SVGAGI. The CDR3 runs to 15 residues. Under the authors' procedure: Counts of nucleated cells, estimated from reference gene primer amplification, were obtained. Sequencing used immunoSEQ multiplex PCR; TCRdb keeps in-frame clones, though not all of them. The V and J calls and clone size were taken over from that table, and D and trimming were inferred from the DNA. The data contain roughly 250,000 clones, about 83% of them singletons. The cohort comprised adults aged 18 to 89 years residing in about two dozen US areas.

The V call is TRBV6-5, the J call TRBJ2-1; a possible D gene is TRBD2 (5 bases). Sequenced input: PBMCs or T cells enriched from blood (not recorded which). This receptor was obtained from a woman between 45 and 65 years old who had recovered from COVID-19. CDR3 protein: CASSPPTRSYNEQFF. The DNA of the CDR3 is TGTGCCAGCAGTCCCCCTACTAGATCCTACAATGAGCAGTTCTTC.